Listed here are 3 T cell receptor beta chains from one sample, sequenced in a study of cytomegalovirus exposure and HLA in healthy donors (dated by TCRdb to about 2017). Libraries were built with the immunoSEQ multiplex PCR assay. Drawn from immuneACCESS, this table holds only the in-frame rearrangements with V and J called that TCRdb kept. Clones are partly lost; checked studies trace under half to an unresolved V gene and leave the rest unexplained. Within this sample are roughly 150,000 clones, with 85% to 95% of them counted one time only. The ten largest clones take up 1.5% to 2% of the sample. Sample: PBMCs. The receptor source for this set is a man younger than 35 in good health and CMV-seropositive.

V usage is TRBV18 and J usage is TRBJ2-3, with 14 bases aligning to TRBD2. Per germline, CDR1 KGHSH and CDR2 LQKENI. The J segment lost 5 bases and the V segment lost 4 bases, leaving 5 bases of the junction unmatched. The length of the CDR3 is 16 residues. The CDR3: CASSLGTSGSRDTQYF. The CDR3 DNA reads TGTGCCAGCTCACTCGGGACTAGCGGGAGTAGAGATACGCAGTATTTT.

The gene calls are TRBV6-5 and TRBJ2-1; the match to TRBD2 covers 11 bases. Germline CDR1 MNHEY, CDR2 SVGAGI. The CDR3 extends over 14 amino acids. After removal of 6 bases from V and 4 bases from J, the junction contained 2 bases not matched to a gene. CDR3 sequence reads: CASRLAGEYNEQFF. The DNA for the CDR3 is TGTGCCAGCAGACTAGCGGGAGAGTACAATGAGCAGTTCTTC.

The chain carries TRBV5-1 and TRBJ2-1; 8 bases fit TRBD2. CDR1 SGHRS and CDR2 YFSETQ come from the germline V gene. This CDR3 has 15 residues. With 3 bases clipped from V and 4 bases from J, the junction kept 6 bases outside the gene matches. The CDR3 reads CASSYTGRAYNEQFF. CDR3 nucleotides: TGCGCCAGCAGCTACACCGGGAGGGCTTACAATGAGCAGTTCTTC.